These 17 T cell receptor beta chains share one sample of origin, sequenced in a study of T cell repertoires in cytomegalovirus infection. One entry per CDR3 protein results from TCRdb running MiXCR on the reads. This table has roughly 730,000 distinct CDR3 sequences, around 32% appearing once. These TCRs are of unknown antigen specificity. Sequencing was performed on cultured PBMCs, taken from culture after CMV antigen stimulation. The receptors were gathered from a human donor in good health (CMV status not recorded). Some clones in this sample may be carry-over from other donors' samples.

This chain uses TRBV20-1 with TRBJ1-3; a possible D gene is TRBD1 (6 bases). There are 14 residues in the CDR3. Germline V gene data show CDR1 as DFQATT and CDR2 as SNEGSKA (reference sequence). Trimming cost V 6 bases and J 2 bases, with 14 bases left between them. The CDR3 loop is CSAERRGTGNTIYF. CDR3 nucleotides: TGCAGTGCAGAGAGGAGGGGGACTGGAAACACCATATATTTT.

The chain links TRBV28 to TRBJ1-2; no clear D gene. This CDR3 has 12 amino acids. CDR1 MDHEN and CDR2 SYDVKM come from the germline V gene. Deletions cut 3 bases from V and 8 bases from J, with 10 bases between. The CDR3 bases are TGTGCCAGCAGTTTTGGCCAGAGCGGCTACACCTTC. This encodes CASSFGQSGYTF.

The chain links TRBV15 to TRBJ1-5; D may be TRBD1 (6 bases). Germline V gives CDR1 LNHNV, CDR2 YYDKDF (reference sequence). The CDR3 is 15 residues long. Trimming left V 1 base short and J 4 bases short, with 11 bases between. CDR3 loop: CATSRVGGPNQPQHF. The CDR3 DNA reads as TGTGCCACCAGCAGAGTGGGGGGGCCTAATCAGCCCCAGCATTTT.

The gene calls are TRBV4-1 and TRBJ2-7; D gene uncertain. The CDR3 has 16 residues. The germline V gene encodes CDR1 MGHRA and CDR2 YSYEKL. The V end lost 1 base, the J end lost 0 bases, and 13 bases lay between the germline ends. Written as DNA, the CDR3 is TGCGCCAGCAGCCAAGGCGTACTAACCAACTCCTACGAGCAGTACTTC. Translating gives CASSQGVLTNSYEQYF.

The V and J genes are TRBV5-1 and TRBJ1-1, with D hard to call. The ends were cut back, 0 bases at V and 0 bases at J, with 9 bases in the middle. Germline V CDR1 and CDR2: SGHRS, YFSETQ. The CDR3 extends over 15 amino acids. The chain's CDR3 is CASSLVVSMNTEAFF. CDR3 nucleotides: TGCGCCAGCAGCTTGGTAGTCAGCATGAACACTGAAGCTTTCTTT.

At least ten counts were recorded for this clonotype. This chain links TRBV7-2 with TRBJ2-7; D possibly corresponds to TRBD1 (7 bases). This CDR3 is built from 14 residues. CDR1 SGHTA and CDR2 FQGNSA come from the germline V gene. The germline V and J ends were trimmed by 5 bases and 4 bases, with 15 bases remaining between them. The CDR3 nucleotides read TGTGCCAGCAGCGCGGACAGGAGGGTGTACGAGCAGTACTTC. Translating gives CASSADRRVYEQYF.

There are many counts of this clonotype. The chain has TRBV11-2 and TRBJ2-5; 7 positions match TRBD1. V lost 4 bases and J lost 4; bases outside the gene matches: 9. The CDR3 is 15 amino acids. Germline V gene lookup returns CDR1 SGHAT and CDR2 FQNNGV. The CDR3 loop is CASSSGTARAETQYF. The CDR3, as DNA: TGTGCCAGCAGCTCCGGGACAGCGAGGGCAGAGACCCAGTACTTC.

The rearrangement uses TRBV24-1 and TRBJ2-1; 11 bases map to TRBD1. V shed 5 bases, J shed 7 bases, and the junction held 3 bases outside the gene matches. The CDR3 totals 14 residues. CDR1 and CDR2 (germline): KGHDR, SFDVKD. This CDR3 reads CATSGGDRGNEQFF. In DNA form, the CDR3 reads TGTGCCACCAGTGGGGGGGACAGGGGGAATGAGCAGTTCTTC.

The sample holds many counts of this clonotype. The chain links TRBV12-3 or TRBV12-4 to TRBJ2-1; D might be TRBD2 (6 bases). Between the trimmed V and J ends, which lost 1 base and 8 bases, there was a span of 12 bases. The CDR3 is made up of 14 amino acids. The CDR3 nucleotides read TGTGCCAGCAGTTTAGGTCGGGAGCGCGATGAGCAGTTCTTC. Its protein is CASSLGRERDEQFF.

The chain employs TRBV19 and TRBJ1-2; D is ambiguous. The CDR3 runs to 14 residues. V lost 6 bases to trimming and J lost 6 bases, with 17 bases between them. Germline-derived CDR1 and CDR2 are LNHDA and SQIVND (reference sequence). The chain's CDR3 is CASSPLGRQNGYTF. The CDR3 coding sequence is TGTGCCAGTAGCCCCCTTGGCAGGCAGAATGGCTACACCTTC.

The rearrangement uses TRBV28 and TRBJ1-2; D is possibly TRBD1 (6 bases). With 7 bases removed from V and 7 bases from J, the gap between germline ends came to 22 bases. This CDR3 contains 15 residues. Per germline, CDR1 MDHEN and CDR2 SYDVKM. The CDR3: CASTIDRNLLGGYTF. Here the CDR3 DNA reads TGTGCCAGCACCATCGACAGGAACCTCTTAGGTGGCTACACCTTC.

This clonotype has at least ten counts. The rearrangement links TRBV7-2 to TRBJ2-7; D gene uncertain. CDR3 length equals 16 residues. V lost 4 bases to trimming and J lost 3 bases, with 19 bases between them. Germline CDR1 and CDR2: SGHTA and FQGNSA. The CDR3 bases are TGTGCCAGCAGCTCACCACAGCCAGGAGTCTACTACGAGCAGTACTTC. It yields the protein CASSSPQPGVYYEQYF.

The chain combines TRBV6-8 with TRBJ2-2; D may be TRBD2 (5 bases). There are 13 residues in the CDR3. V was trimmed by 2 bases and J by 7 bases, leaving 8 bases between them. Looked up from germline, CDR1 is MNHGY and CDR2 is SAAAGT. CDR3 sequence (DNA): TGTGCCAGCAGTTACGGAGCGGACGGGGAGCTGTTTTTT. It encodes CASSYGADGELFF.

This chain joins TRBV6-2 or TRBV6-3 and TRBJ2-5, with D possibly being TRBD2 (5 bases). The germline CDR1 and CDR2 sequences are MNHEY and SVGEGT. V was clipped by 5 bases and J by 5 bases, with 21 bases between them. The CDR3 contains 16 residues. The CDR3 reads CASSTRLEGFGETQYF. In nucleotides, the CDR3 is TGTGCCAGCAGTACCCGCCTCGAGGGATTCGGGGAGACCCAGTACTTC.

This rearrangement joins TRBV20-1 to TRBJ1-2; unclear D gene. The V end lost 1 base, the J end lost 8 bases, and 11 bases lay between the germline ends. The CDR3 spans 12 residues. The germline V gene encodes CDR1 DFQATT and CDR2 SNEGSKA (reference sequence). The CDR3 nucleotides read TGCAGTGCTAGAGCCCGGGAACTCGGCTACACCTTC. Amino acids: CSARARELGYTF.

This sequence joins TRBV11-2 and TRBJ1-4, with TRBD1 identical over 7 bases. The germline CDR1 and CDR2 sequences are SGHAT and FQNNGV. This CDR3 comprises 16 residues. V shed 5 bases and J 3 bases; nucleotides not matched to a gene: 9. CDR3 sequence reads: CASSPQGGRANEKLFF. The CDR3 bases are TGTGCCAGCAGCCCCCAGGGGGGTCGGGCTAATGAAAAACTGTTTTTT.

This clonotype was detected ten times or more. The rearrangement links TRBV7-2 to TRBJ2-1; no reliable D call. The CDR3 loop spans 13 amino acids. Germline CDR1 SGHTA, CDR2 FQGNSA. Trimming removed 3 bases from V and 5 bases from J, with 8 bases in between. DNA of the CDR3: TGTGCCAGCAGCTTTTCACTACACAATGAGCAGTTCTTC. Translating gives CASSFSLHNEQFF.